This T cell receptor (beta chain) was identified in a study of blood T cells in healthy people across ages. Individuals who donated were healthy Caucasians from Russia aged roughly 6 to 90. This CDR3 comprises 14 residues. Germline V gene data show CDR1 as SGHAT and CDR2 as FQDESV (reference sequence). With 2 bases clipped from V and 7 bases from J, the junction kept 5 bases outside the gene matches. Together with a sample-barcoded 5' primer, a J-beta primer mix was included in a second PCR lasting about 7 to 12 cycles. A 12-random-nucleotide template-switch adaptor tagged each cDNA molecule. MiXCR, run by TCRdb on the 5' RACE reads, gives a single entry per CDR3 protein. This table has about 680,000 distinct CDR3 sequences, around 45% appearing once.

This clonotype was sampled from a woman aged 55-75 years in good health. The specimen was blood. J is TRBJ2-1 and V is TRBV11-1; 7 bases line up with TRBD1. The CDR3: CASSLMTGKNEQFF. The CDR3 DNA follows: TGTGCCAGCAGCTTAATGACAGGGAAAAATGAGCAGTTCTTC.